This T cell receptor beta chain was sequenced for a study of T cells in Graves' hyperthyroidism and ophthalmopathy. There are a few counts of this clonotype. Its antigen is not identified. From RNA transcripts, TCR beta CDR3 regions were amplified. A first-round RT-PCR of the TCR CDR3 used the HTBI primer set. Via MiXCR, TCRdb re-called the multiplex PCR reads, giving one row per CDR3 protein. The data contain a few hundred thousand distinct CDR3 sequences, about 15% of them singletons. V lost 1 base and J 3 bases, leaving 10 bases between the germline ends. The CDR3 spans 15 residues. CDR1 and CDR2 (germline): DFQATT, SNEGSKA (reference sequence). Findings of the study overall: Blood also held most thyroid clonotypes expanded beyond 0.001. Ophthalmopathy was told apart from stable hyperthyroidism by a 13 V-J model.

Sequenced: blood. The TCR comes from a woman in her 30s with Graves' ophthalmopathy. The gene calls are TRBV20-1 and TRBJ1-6, with a possible D match to TRBD1 (5 bases). The CDR3 sequence is CSARGEGLYNSPLHF. Written as DNA, the CDR3 is TGCAGTGCTAGAGGCGAGGGACTCTATAATTCACCCCTCCACTTT.